The rows below give T cell receptor beta chains drawn from one sample of a study of blood T cell repertoires in COVID-19. The assay was immunoSEQ multiplex PCR, and TCRdb's table has in-frame clones only and misses some. Found here are 120,000 to 150,000 clones, almost 85% of them singletons; the top ten hold around 2.9%. Sequencing was carried out using peripheral blood. Every receptor here comes from a man between 50 and 59 years old with acute or convalescent COVID-19. Both conserved end residues are part of each CDR3. D genes are given only for firm matches. Where a row states a size, it is once, few, many or the class of an expanded clone; other rows omit it.

clone size,D gene,J gene,V gene,CDR3 protein,CDR3 DNA
.,.,TRBJ1-1,TRBV5-8,CASSLALNTEAFF,TGTGCCAGCAGCTTGGCCTTGAACACTGAAGCTTTCTTT
.,.,TRBJ1-5,TRBV28,CASLPQDGPQHF,TGTGCCAGCCTACCTCAGGATGGGCCCCAGCATTTT
.,TRBD1,TRBJ2-2,TRBV13,CASSPRDRGQGGELFF,TGTGCCAGCAGCCCGCGGGACAGGGGGCAAGGCGGGGAGCTGTTTTTT
many,TRBD2,TRBJ2-7,TRBV10-3,CAISESRGLASDEQYF,TGTGCCATCAGTGAGTCGAGGGGACTAGCTAGCGACGAGCAGTACTTC
.,.,TRBJ2-1,TRBV5-1,CASSLEVALSYNEQFF,TGCGCCAGCAGCTTGGAGGTAGCCCTCTCCTACAATGAGCAGTTCTTC
.,TRBD1,TRBJ2-5,TRBV18,CASSSTGGGETQYF,TGTGCCAGCTCATCTACAGGGGGCGGAGAGACCCAGTACTTC
.,.,TRBJ1-1,TRBV5-1,CASSLAKTGFWAEAFF,TGCGCCAGCAGCTTGGCCAAAACAGGGTTTTGGGCTGAAGCTTTCTTT
.,TRBD1,TRBJ1-2,TRBV10-3,CAISSTGDSGGYTF,TGTGCCATCAGTAGTACAGGGGATAGTGGTGGCTACACCTTC
.,.,TRBJ2-7,TRBV18,CASSLSQGSSYEQYF,TGTGCCAGCTCATTAAGTCAGGGGTCCTCCTACGAGCAGTACTTC
few,.,TRBJ1-5,TRBV18,CASHAGPNQPQHF,TGTGCCAGCCATGCGGGACCCAATCAGCCCCAGCATTTT
.,.,TRBJ2-1,TRBV6-5,CASTLSGPSYNEQFF,TGTGCCAGCACCTTAAGCGGCCCCTCCTACAATGAGCAGTTCTTC
few,.,TRBJ2-7,TRBV19,CASSILSGGEQYF,TGTGCCAGTAGTATCTTGTCAGGAGGTGAGCAGTACTTC